The clone carrying this T cell receptor (beta chain) was observed a few times. Germline CDR1 reads SSHAT; CDR2 reads FNYEAQ (reference sequence). V was trimmed by 1 base and J by 10 bases, leaving 8 bases between them. CDR3 length: 12 amino acids. Profiling of TCR beta VDJ combinations and CDR3 sequences used genomic DNA as template. TCRdb passed the reads through MiXCR, listing each CDR3 protein once. The sample yields approximately 98,000 distinct CDR3 sequences, approximately 48% seen once. These data come from a study of CD8+CD57+ T cells in acquired aplastic anemia. The material sequenced was sorted CD4+, CD8+, or CD8+CD57+ T cells (not recorded which) from PBMCs. This sequence was found in a human donor in good health, serving as a control. V and J are TRBV7-7 and TRBJ2-1, with D possibly matching TRBD1 (5 bases). CDR3 amino acids: CASSLEGREQFF. The CDR3 DNA reads TGTGCCAGCAGCTTAGAGGGGCGGGAGCAGTTCTTC.